The subject of this entry is one T cell receptor (beta chain). This clonotype has a single count. The target of this receptor is not known. No much larger clone exists at a distance of one base, and base qualities are not known. This specimen comes from a study of blood T cells in healthy people across ages (dated by TCRdb to about 2015). About the study as a whole: In model experiments, template switching captured roughly one uniquely barcoded TCR beta cDNA molecule for every two T cells. Using deep sequencing normalized with unique cDNA molecular identifiers, the study measured how TCR beta repertoire diversity changes with age. The donors were split into four age groups: young (average 16 years), middle-aged (roughly 40), aged (roughly 68) and long-lived (approximately 89). To avoid experimental bias, donors of different ages were distributed randomly across sequencing lanes. The study analyzed two additional independent replicas of 1 million unique cDNA reads from the same blood draw for two donors, one aged 18 to 30 and one aged 80 or older. Study-wide conclusions, independent of this receptor: Estimates of total diversity based on one million sequenced T cells were regarded as lower bounds and as underestimates. The long-lived group showed more naive CD4+ T cells, fewer expanded clones and increased TCR diversity than the aged group, suggesting age selection. Because the CMV infection status of the donors was unknown, age-related changes in expanded clonotypes may potentially have been confounded. The percentage of naive T cells measured by flow cytometry correlated strongly with observed TCR beta diversity. Bulk unsorted PBMC profiling prevented conclusive comparison of naive and antigen-experienced compartments. As age increased, observed TCR beta diversity per million T cells dropped in a roughly linear way, and a significant reduction was already evident by age 40.

Donors were around 37 systemically healthy Caucasian individuals from Russia aged roughly 6 to 90 years. Each donor gave 8 to 10 milliliters of peripheral blood, collected into EDTA-treated Vacutainer tubes. PBMCs were isolated by Ficoll-Paque density-gradient centrifugation, with at least 6.5 million obtained per sample. Total RNA was extracted from PBMCs with Trizol reagent, with at least 6 micrograms obtained per sample. For every donor, flow cytometry on a PBMC aliquot measured the percentage of naive CD45RAhigh/CD27high T cells. Libraries were built with 5' RACE. The instrument given in TCRdb is Illumina HiSeq 2500. A second PCR of roughly 7 to 11 cycles was performed with a sample-barcoded 5' primer and a J-beta primer mix. A template-switch 5' adaptor carrying 12 random nucleotides introduced a unique molecular identifier onto each TCR beta cDNA molecule. At least 3 million CDR3-containing paired-end reads were obtained from each sample. The Mint cDNA synthesis kit, primed by a TRBC-specific oligonucleotide, was used to synthesize first-strand cDNA from all RNA. Following uracil-DNA glycosylase treatment, a first 18-cycle PCR with universal primers M1SS and BC2_uni_R was performed on all cDNA. Per the authors' processing: For normalization, 1 million high-quality reads, each with a distinct molecular identifier, were randomly selected from each sample. Reads sharing molecular identifiers were discarded rather than binned into consensus sequences. MiTCR, with a Q25 quality threshold and the strictest error-elimination algorithm, was used for CDR3 identification, clonotype clustering and error correction. A nonparametric unseen species model with Euler transformation was used to estimate a lower bound on total TCR beta diversity. Using fastp trimming at Q25 and MiXCR clonotype assembly, TCRdb reanalyzed the public sequencing data and kept in-frame beta chains. Each record represents a unique CDR3 protein, reported with the most common genes and DNA among its rows. The V and J calls come from TCRdb's annotation, not from the publication. The sample yields roughly 1,300,000 distinct CDR3 sequences; 59% were counted once. Together, the top ten hold 6.7% of the sample.

The junction shows trimming of 2 bases on V and 3 bases on J, plus 15 bases between the germline ends. The CDR3 goes from the cysteine to the phenylalanine over 16 residues. The entry retains the CDR3 DNA only, 48 bases that are in frame from base 1. CDR1 and CDR2, looked up from the germline V gene, are SGHTS and YDEGEE. The source of this sequence is a man younger than 35 in good health. This receptor chain uses TRBV5-8 and TRBJ1-5; the D gene is possibly TRBD1, with 5 bases matching. The material sequenced was blood. CDR3 protein: CASSFSGRGLNQPQHF. The DNA reads as follows: TGTGCCAGCAGCTTTTCGGGACGCGGCCTCAATCAGCCCCAGCATTTT.